One and the same sample provided the 30 T cell receptor beta chains below, sequenced in a study of human thymus T cells (dated by TCRdb to 2019 to 2021). To prepare the library, the immunoSEQ multiplex PCR assay was applied. Not all clones reach the TCRdb copy of this immuneACCESS table, which keeps in-frame sequences only. Checked studies attribute under half of the gap to unresolved V genes and leave the rest unexplained. The sample table records tens of thousands of clones; over 85% of these occur just once. The biggest ten clones account for about 0.03% of the sample. The thymus tissue came from surgical resects taken out during corrective cardiac surgery. Sequenced sample: thymus tissue. Receptors were obtained from a girl under three years old with a congenital heart defect but otherwise immunologically healthy.

This chain links TRBV29-1 with TRBJ2-3, with D possibly being TRBD1 (6 bases). CDR1 is SQVTM and CDR2 is ANQGSEA in the germline V gene. The CDR3 covers 14 residues. The V end lost 1 base, the J end lost 9 bases, and 17 bases lay between the germline ends. The CDR3 here is CSVEGQVARVTQYF. The DNA of the CDR3 is TGCAGCGTTGAAGGACAGGTCGCCCGGGTGACGCAGTATTTT.

The chain combines TRBV5-1 with TRBJ2-3, with D perhaps TRBD2 (5 bases). This CDR3 is 15 amino acids long. Germline-derived CDR1 and CDR2 are SGHRS and YFSETQ. Trimming removed 3 bases at V and 1 base at J, with 12 bases between. This CDR3 reads CASSSSRAGTDTQYF. Written as DNA, the CDR3 is TGCGCCAGCAGCTCCTCGAGGGCTGGCACAGATACGCAGTATTTT.

The rearrangement uses TRBV9 and TRBJ1-1, with D unclear. Germline V CDR1 and CDR2: SGDLS, YYNGEE. This CDR3 is 13 amino acids long. The V end was cut by 4 bases, the J end by 4 bases, with 11 bases between. In DNA, the CDR3 is TGTGCCAGCAGCCCGAGGACGAGCACTGAAGCTTTCTTT. It specifies CASSPRTSTEAFF.

This chain connects TRBV25-1 to TRBJ2-7; D may correspond to TRBD1 or TRBD2 (5 bases each). V lost 8 bases, J lost 3 bases, and 17 bases lay in between. The CDR3 totals 14 residues. Germline lookup yields CDR1 MGHDK and CDR2 SYGVNS. The CDR3, as DNA: TGTGCCAGCGAGGGCGGCAGGGAACACTACGAGCAGTACTTC. Translating it yields CASEGGREHYEQYF.

This clone came up once. The chain combines TRBV6-5 with TRBJ2-1; TRBD2 is a possible D gene (6 bases). This CDR3 is 14 amino acids long. In germline, CDR1 is MNHEY, CDR2 SVGAGI. Trimming took 10 bases from V and 7 from J, leaving 20 bases between them. The CDR3 reads CATAYQGGRNEQFF. The DNA for the CDR3 is TGTGCCACCGCTTATCAGGGAGGTAGGAATGAGCAGTTCTTC.

This chain links TRBV5-6 with TRBJ2-7; the D gene is possibly TRBD2 (5 bases). The CDR3 totals 16 residues. The germline V and J ends were trimmed by 0 bases and 6 bases, with 19 bases remaining between them. Per the germline V gene, CDR1 is SGHDT and CDR2 is YYEEEE. Written as DNA, the CDR3 is TGTGCCAGCAGCTTGGACGGAGCTAGTCGGGGTCGCGAGCAGTACTTC. This codes for CASSLDGASRGREQYF.

Of note for this clone: Other DNA sequences in the sample encode the same CDR3. V gene TRBV7-6 combines with J gene TRBJ2-1; 8 bases match TRBD2. V lost 4 bases and J lost 5; bases outside the gene matches: 4. Germline CDR1 and CDR2: SGHVS and FNYEAQ. CDR3 size: 14 residues. CDR3 in DNA: TGTGCCAGCAGCTCACTTAGCGGGGACAATGAGCAGTTCTTC. This codes for CASSSLSGDNEQFF.

The V and J genes are TRBV4-3 and TRBJ1-3; D may be TRBD1 (6 bases). V lost 1 base to trimming and J lost 4 bases, with 11 bases between them. There are 15 residues in the CDR3. Germline V lookup: CDR1 LGHNA, CDR2 YSLEER. The CDR3 nucleotides are TGCGCCAGCAGCCAAGCGGGGGCGTCAGGAAACACCATATATTTT. Translation gives CASSQAGASGNTIYF.

This chain connects TRBV18 to TRBJ2-1; D might be TRBD2 (5 bases). Looked up from germline, CDR1 is KGHSH and CDR2 is LQKENI. V was shortened by 3 bases and J by 0 bases, with 9 bases between the two germline ends. The CDR3 totals 15 residues. In nucleotides, the CDR3 is TGTGCCAGCTCACCCTTCCGGGACTCCTACAATGAGCAGTTCTTC. Translating it yields CASSPFRDSYNEQFF.

The J gene is TRBJ1-1, the V gene TRBV15, with 7 bases lining up with TRBD1. With 0 bases clipped from V and 1 base from J, the junction kept 2 bases outside the gene matches. Germline-derived CDR1 and CDR2 are LNHNV and YYDKDF (reference sequence). The CDR3 covers 15 residues. CDR3 sequence (DNA): TGTGCCACCAGCAGAGAAGGGGGCCGGAACACTGAAGCTTTCTTT. Its translation is CATSREGGRNTEAFF. The entire variable domain, with the rest obtained from reference TRBV15 and TRBJ1-1, is as follows: DAMVIQNPRYQVTQFGKPVTLSCSQTLNHNVMYWYQQKSSQAPKLLFHYYDKDFNNEADTPDNFQSRRPNTSFCFLDIRSPGLGDTAMYLCATSREGGRNTEAFFGQGTRLTVV.

This clone was observed a single time. V usage is TRBV10-2 and J usage is TRBJ2-1; 9 nucleotides line up with TRBD1. Germline V gene data show CDR1 as WSHSY and CDR2 as SAAADI. This CDR3 is 14 amino acids long. The J segment lost 7 bases and the V segment lost 3 bases, leaving 4 bases of the junction unmatched. The CDR3 sequence: CASSEGTGYNEQFF. The CDR3 DNA follows: TGCGCCAGCAGTGAAGGGACAGGGTATAATGAGCAGTTCTTC.

The rearrangement links TRBV19 to TRBJ1-4; D uncertain. Germline values: CDR1 LNHDA, CDR2 SQIVND (reference sequence). The germline V and J ends were trimmed by 7 bases and 15 bases, with 36 bases remaining between them. The CDR3 extends over 18 amino acids. CDR3 coding DNA: TGTGCCAGTACCAATGTTGGGGAACTGCCTCTCCGGGGTGAACTTGTGTTTTTT. This codes for CASTNVGELPLRGELVFF.

This chain links TRBV28 with TRBJ2-7; 7 nucleotides line up with TRBD1. This CDR3 is built from 16 residues. V shed 6 bases and J 0 bases; nucleotides not matched to a gene: 11. Per the germline V gene, CDR1 is MDHEN and CDR2 is SYDVKM. The CDR3 DNA sequence: TGTGCCAGCAGGTATTACAGGGGACCCCACTCCTACGAGCAGTACTTC. Translating it yields CASRYYRGPHSYEQYF.

V is TRBV13 and J is TRBJ2-5; D gene ambiguous. This CDR3 is 14 amino acids long. V gave up 0 bases and J gave up 2 bases, with 7 bases separating them. CDR1 and CDR2 from the germline V gene are PRHDT and FYEKMQ (reference sequence). CDR3 protein: CASSLGVGQETQYF. DNA for the CDR3: TGTGCCAGCAGCTTAGGTGTAGGACAAGAGACCCAGTACTTC.

The chain recombines TRBV7-9 with TRBJ2-1, with 8 bases fitting TRBD2. After removal of 5 bases from V and 5 bases from J, the junction contained 8 bases not matched to a gene. This CDR3 is built from 15 residues. Germline V gives CDR1 SEHNR, CDR2 FQNEAQ (reference sequence). The CDR3 here is CASSQVAGWDNEQFF. The CDR3 DNA sequence: TGTGCCAGCAGCCAAGTAGCGGGATGGGACAATGAGCAGTTCTTC.

The sample holds one count of this clone. The rearrangement joins TRBV9 to TRBJ2-5; 12 bases map to TRBD2. Germline V lookup: CDR1 SGDLS, CDR2 YYNGEE. V was pared by 3 bases and J by 5 bases, with 11 bases of the junction left unmatched. This CDR3 contains 17 residues. The CDR3 DNA is TGTGCCAGCAGCGAGACTAGCGGGAGCCCCGGGGGGGAGACCCAGTACTTC. Amino acids: CASSETSGSPGGETQYF.

The chain joins TRBV5-6 to TRBJ1-1; TRBD1 aligns across 8 bases. The junction had 11 bases not matched to a gene; V was cut back by 4 bases and J by 0 bases. CDR1 is SGHDT and CDR2 is YYEEEE in the germline V gene. This CDR3 spans 17 amino acids. The CDR3, as DNA: TGTGCCAGCAGCAACTTCCGGACAGGGCCAATGAACACTGAAGCTTTCTTT. Translating it yields CASSNFRTGPMNTEAFF.

This clone has just one count. The gene calls are TRBV18 and TRBJ2-7; 8 nucleotides agree with TRBD1. The trim removed 1 base at V and 2 bases at J, leaving 7 bases unmatched. Germline V gene data show CDR1 as KGHSH and CDR2 as LQKENI. CDR3 length: 16 amino acids. CDR3 DNA sequence: TGTGCCAGCTCACCACTGACGGGACAGGCTACCTACGAGCAGTACTTC. This codes for CASSPLTGQATYEQYF.

This clone was seen only once. DNA for the CDR3: TGTGCCAGCAGCTTGGAGGTGCGGGGGCGCTATGGCTACACCTTC. Its protein is CASSLEVRGRYGYTF. J is TRBJ1-2 and V is TRBV5-8; a possible D gene is TRBD1 (6 bases). The CDR3 has 15 residues. V shed 0 bases and J shed 4 bases, with 13 bases lying between them. The germline V gene encodes CDR1 SGHTS and CDR2 YDEGEE.

This chain connects TRBV6-5 to TRBJ2-2; 8 positions match TRBD1. Germline V CDR1 and CDR2: MNHEY, SVGAGI. J was trimmed by 3 bases and V by 2 bases; bases with no gene match: 5. The CDR3 length is 16 residues. The DNA for the CDR3 is TGTGCCAGCAGTTACGGAGACAGGGGTGACACCGGGGAGCTGTTTTTT. Translation: CASSYGDRGDTGELFF.

The V gene is TRBV5-4, the J gene TRBJ2-5, with 9 positions matching TRBD1. The germline V gene encodes CDR1 SGHNT and CDR2 YYREEE (reference sequence). V trimming: 0 bases; J trimming: 5 bases; junction bases outside the gene matches: 11. The CDR3 has 17 amino acids. This CDR3 is CASSLGSRDRVGETQYF. DNA for the CDR3: TGTGCCAGCAGCTTGGGAAGTCGGGACAGGGTAGGGGAGACCCAGTACTTC.

The sample holds a few counts of this clone. V usage is TRBV5-1 and J usage is TRBJ1-1, with 7 nucleotides matching TRBD1. Germline V lookup: CDR1 SGHRS, CDR2 YFSETQ. The J segment lost 6 bases and the V segment lost 3 bases, leaving 11 bases of the junction unmatched. The CDR3 spans 15 residues. The CDR3 region is CASSSRIQGRPEAFF. CDR3 bases: TGCGCCAGCAGCTCACGTATACAGGGGCGGCCTGAAGCTTTCTTT.

This clone has only one observation. The chain recombines TRBV19 with TRBJ2-1, with TRBD1 identical over 7 bases. Germline CDR1 and CDR2: LNHDA and SQIVND (reference sequence). CDR3 size: 18 residues. The J segment lost 3 bases and the V segment lost 2 bases, leaving 13 bases of the junction unmatched. Written as DNA, the CDR3 is TGTGCCAGTAGTATAACCTACCGAGGGGGCACCTACTACAATGAGCAGTTCTTC. Amino acids: CASSITYRGGTYYNEQFF.

V and J are TRBV5-6 and TRBJ1-3; D gene uncertain. CDR3 length: 16 residues. V dropped 2 bases and J dropped 8 bases, with 20 bases sitting between them. Germline CDR1 and CDR2: SGHDT and YYEEEE. CDR3 protein: CASSFSRTGGVDTIYF. DNA of the CDR3: TGTGCCAGCAGCTTTTCCAGAACCGGCGGCGTGGACACCATATATTTT.

The rearrangement joins TRBV28 to TRBJ2-3; D perhaps matches TRBD2 (6 bases). V shed 0 bases and J shed 2 bases, with 18 bases lying between them. CDR3 size: 18 residues. From germline, CDR1 is MDHEN and CDR2 SYDVKM. The CDR3 loop reads CASSLCCRRGLATDTQYF. The CDR3 DNA reads TGTGCCAGCAGTTTATGCTGCCGGCGGGGTTTAGCCACAGATACGCAGTATTTT.

The chain joins TRBV19 to TRBJ1-4; 7 bases are shared with TRBD1. The V gene end was trimmed by 6 bases and the J gene end by 3 bases; junction bases not matched to a gene: 7. Germline lookup yields CDR1 LNHDA and CDR2 SQIVND (reference sequence). The CDR3 extends over 15 amino acids. The CDR3 loop reads CASRSGGQPNEKLFF. The DNA for the CDR3 is TGTGCCAGTAGATCGGGGGGACAGCCTAATGAAAAACTGTTTTTT.

The chain couples TRBV28 to TRBJ1-5; 9 bases are shared with TRBD1. V was clipped by 5 bases and J by 2 bases; unmatched bases: 16. This CDR3 comprises 19 residues. Per germline, CDR1 MDHEN and CDR2 SYDVKM. The CDR3 sequence is CASSPHRQGDWFGNQPQHF. Written as DNA, the CDR3 is TGTGCCAGCAGTCCCCACCGACAGGGGGATTGGTTTGGCAATCAGCCCCAGCATTTT.

The V and J genes are TRBV19 and TRBJ1-5, with TRBD1 as a possible D gene (5 bases). Per the germline V gene, CDR1 is LNHDA and CDR2 is SQIVND (reference sequence). V was pared by 1 base and J by 6 bases, with 10 bases between. The CDR3 loop spans 14 amino acids. The CDR3 DNA is TGTGCCAGTAGTATAGGACTTGGGGGTCAGCCCCAGCATTTT. It specifies CASSIGLGGQPQHF.

The V and J genes are TRBV4-3 and TRBJ2-5, with TRBD2 matching over 9 bases. CDR1 and CDR2 (germline): LGHNA, YSLEER. V trimming: 0 bases; J trimming: 4 bases; junction bases outside the gene matches: 9. This CDR3 is built from 17 residues. The CDR3 sequence is CASSQDMSSGRLETQYF. The CDR3 DNA sequence: TGCGCCAGCAGCCAAGACATGAGCAGCGGGAGGCTAGAGACCCAGTACTTC.

The chain links TRBV27 to TRBJ2-1; the D gene is possibly TRBD1 (5 bases). V was trimmed by 2 bases and J by 1 base, leaving 18 bases between them. Germline CDR1 and CDR2: MNHEY and SMNVEV (reference sequence). The CDR3 has 18 residues. CDR3 amino acids: CASSLGQQGPSSYNEQFF. CDR3 DNA: TGTGCCAGCAGTTTAGGGCAGCAGGGCCCGTCTTCCTACAATGAGCAGTTCTTC.